These T cell receptor beta chains were read from a single sample in a study of blood T cell repertoires in COVID-19. Clones were sequenced by immunoSEQ multiplex PCR, and TCRdb holds only the in-frame ones, with some missing. The sample has about 210,000 clones, 80% to 90% seen once. Sequenced material: peripheral blood. The origin of the receptors is a middle-aged man who had recovered from COVID-19. The CDR3 runs from the conserved cysteine through the conserved F or W. A D gene is named only where the DNA matches it firmly. The listing skips clone size in some rows; elsewhere it reads once, few, many or a size class.

TRBV4-1	TRBJ2-1	NA	NA	TGCGCCAGCAGCCAAGTTATGGCGGGGCCCCAAGGGGATGAGCAGTTCTTC	CASSQVMAGPQGDEQFF
TRBV5-6	TRBJ1-2	once	TRBD1	TGTGCCAGCAGCCCCGCTTCCGGGACAGGGTTCTATGGCTACACCTTC	CASSPASGTGFYGYTF
TRBV27	TRBJ2-5	NA	NA	TGTGCCAGCAGTTTATCGGGGGGGCTGGGGGTCCAAGAGACCCAGTACTTC	CASSLSGGLGVQETQYF
TRBV9	TRBJ2-2	NA	NA	TGTGCCAGCAACACACAGGGTCTCGGGGAGCTGTTTTTT	CASNTQGLGELFF
TRBV7-9	TRBJ1-1	once	TRBD1	TGTGCCAGCAGCCCATGGGACAGGGGGCAAGCTTTCTTT	CASSPWDRGQAFF
TRBV19	TRBJ1-2	NA	TRBD1	TGTGCCAGTAGTGACCCGACCAGGGGGCGTTCTCTCCGTGGCTACACCTTC	CASSDPTRGRSLRGYTF
TRBV7-2	TRBJ2-3	once	TRBD2	TGTGCCAGCAGCCCGGGACTAGCGGGGGCGGGCCCGCAGTATTTT	CASSPGLAGAGPQYF
TRBV29-1	TRBJ2-3	many	TRBD2	TGCAGCGTTGTTAGCGGGAGAGGCATGGCAGATACGCAGTATTTT	CSVVSGRGMADTQYF
TRBV2	TRBJ2-1	NA	TRBD2	TGTGCCAGCGGAGGACTAGCGGGAGGATTGAAGTTCTTC	CASGGLAGGLKFF
TRBV5-1	TRBJ2-3	NA	NA	TGCGCCAGCAGCGAGGCCATAATTGGCACAGATACGCAGTATTTT	CASSEAIIGTDTQYF
TRBV7-9	TRBJ2-7	NA	NA	TGTGCCAGCAGCGTTTGGGGGCCCTCCTACGAGCAGTACTTC	CASSVWGPSYEQYF
TRBV6-2/TRBV6-3	TRBJ1-6	once	NA	TGTGCCAGCAGTTACTTCAGGGATTCACCCCTCCACTTT	CASSYFRDSPLHF
TRBV30	TRBJ2-3	NA	NA	TGTGCCTGGGGACCGGATCTAGGGGTAAATACGCAGTATTTT	CAWGPDLGVNTQYF
TRBV24-1	TRBJ2-1	NA	NA	TGTGCCACCAGTGACTCAGCGGACTCCTACAATGAGCAGTTCTTC	CATSDSADSYNEQFF
TRBV15	TRBJ2-1	NA	NA	TGTGCCACCAGCAGAGATCTTGGGGGCAACAATGAGCAGTTCTTC	CATSRDLGGNNEQFF
TRBV4-1	TRBJ1-2	NA	TRBD1	TGCGCCAGCAGCCAGACCATTACCGGGACAGGCATCTATGGCTACACCTTC	CASSQTITGTGIYGYTF
TRBV5-1	TRBJ1-2	NA	TRBD1	TGCGCCAGCAGCTCAACGACAGGGGGCTCAGGCTACACCTTC	CASSSTTGGSGYTF
TRBV7-8	TRBJ2-3	NA	TRBD2	TGTGCCAGCATTCCCCGGAGGCTAGCGGGGGCCACAGATACGCAGTATTTT	CASIPRRLAGATDTQYF
TRBV16	TRBJ1-1	NA	NA	TGTGCCAGCAGCCTCCGAGGGGGGGCTGGGACTGAAGCTTTCTTT	CASSLRGGAGTEAFF
TRBV7-2	TRBJ1-5	NA	NA	TGTGCCAGCAGCCCACAGGGAGGGGGTTGGAATCAGCCCCAGCATTTT	CASSPQGGGWNQPQHF
TRBV5-1	TRBJ1-2	NA	TRBD1	TGCGCCAGCAGATTCGACAGGGACTATGGCTACACCTTC	CASRFDRDYGYTF
TRBV6-2/TRBV6-3	TRBJ2-3	NA	TRBD2	TGTGCCAGCAGTTCCCCCCGCCGACTAGCGGGAACAGATACGCAGTATTTT	CASSSPRRLAGTDTQYF